This T cell receptor beta chain was captured by sequencing in a study of T cell repertoires in cytomegalovirus infection (dated by TCRdb to the late 2010s). In terms of the full investigation: Peptide stimulations targeted recently identified HLA-C-restricted CMV epitopes, whose presentation resists viral immunomodulation, together with well-studied HLA-B-restricted epitopes. Donor HLA type was relevant to the analysis, because carriage of CMV infection together with the matching HLA type was indicated by public TCR beta signatures.

This clonotype was recorded at least ten times. Its specific antigen is unknown. Per-nucleotide qualities are absent, and no much larger clonotype sits a single base away. For sequencing, an Illumina HiSeq 1500 was employed. TCRdb's own reprocessing of the public reads used fastp at Q25 and MiXCR and kept productive beta chains. Each entry merges the rows of one CDR3 protein and shows their most common DNA and genes. The sample data list about 24,000 distinct CDR3 sequences, and approximately 22% of these were observed just once. The ten largest clones add up to 91% of the sample. The treatment or condition label for this specimen denotes: in vitro stimulation with specific CMV peptide epitopes to enrich CMV-specific T cells. Overall study results and their limits: In both this cohort and an independent roughly 350-donor cohort, the cumulative frequency of public TCR beta family members distinguished carriers of CMV infection plus the relevant HLA type. The ex vivo response was dominated by HLA-C-restricted CMV-specific TCR beta clonotypes, which also provided the single most frequent clonotype in two of eight donors.

The CDR3 covers 15 residues, taking in both the cysteine and the phenylalanine. Only the CDR3 portion is preserved as DNA: 45 bases, with reading frame beginning at the first base. The germline V and J ends show losses of 5 bases and 6 bases respectively, and no gene match explains 9 bases of the junction. The CDR1 and CDR2 encoded by the germline V gene (reference sequence) are SGHKS and YYEKEE. The chain is made from TRBV5-5 and TRBJ2-2; 8 of the junction bases match TRBD1. This clonotype originated in a human donor in good health (CMV status not recorded). Some clones in this sample may be carry-over from other donors' samples. The sample consisted of CD8+ T cells from cultured PBMCs, taken from culture after CMV antigen stimulation. The CDR3 protein is CASRSTGEFPGELFF. The DNA sequence follows: TGTGCCAGCAGATCGACAGGGGAATTCCCCGGGGAGCTGTTTTTT.